This is a list of T cell receptor beta chains from one sample in a study of T cell responses to AZD1222 COVID-19 vaccine. Only in-frame clones appear in the TCRdb table, and some are missing; sequencing was by immunoSEQ multiplex PCR. The repertoire has about 120,000 clones, about 93% of them found once; the top ten carry around 5.1%. Sequences were derived from peripheral blood, sampled 28 days after the second AZD1222 dose. The origin of the receptors is an adult who received the AZD1222 COVID-19 vaccine. The CDR3 runs from the conserved cysteine through the conserved F or W. Fields, in order: D gene, clone size, J gene, V gene, CDR3 DNA, CDR3 protein. D genes are given only for firm matches. Some rows have no size entry. The others give once, few or many, or a class for an expanded clone.

D gene: TRBD1; clone size: NA; J gene: TRBJ2-1; V gene: TRBV6-5; CDR3 DNA: TGTGCCAGCAGTTACGGGACAGGGTTGGTCCACAATGAGCAGTTCTTC; CDR3 protein: CASSYGTGLVHNEQFF
D gene: TRBD1; clone size: NA; J gene: TRBJ1-2; V gene: TRBV3-1/TRBV3-2; CDR3 DNA: TGTGCCAGCAGCCAGGGGGACAGGGCGCATGGCTACACCTTC; CDR3 protein: CASSQGDRAHGYTF
D gene: NA; clone size: once; J gene: TRBJ2-5; V gene: TRBV7-2; CDR3 DNA: TGTGCCAGCAGCTTAGCTAACAGAGAGAAAGAGACCCAGTACTTC; CDR3 protein: CASSLANREKETQYF
D gene: TRBD1; clone size: NA; J gene: TRBJ1-1; V gene: TRBV7-3; CDR3 DNA: TGTGCCAGCAGCTTAGGGACAGACACTGAAGCTTTCTTT; CDR3 protein: CASSLGTDTEAFF
D gene: NA; clone size: NA; J gene: TRBJ2-1; V gene: TRBV9; CDR3 DNA: TGTGCCAGCAGCGTAGGGGGCTCGGCGACCAATGAGCAGTTCTTC; CDR3 protein: CASSVGGSATNEQFF
D gene: NA; clone size: NA; J gene: TRBJ2-1; V gene: TRBV7-9; CDR3 DNA: TGTGCCAGCAGCCCCCCCCGGCTTTTCTACAATGAGCAGTTCTTC; CDR3 protein: CASSPPRLFYNEQFF
D gene: NA; clone size: NA; J gene: TRBJ2-2; V gene: TRBV6-5; CDR3 DNA: TGTGCCAGTACCGGGACGGCGAACACCGGGGAGCTGTTTTTT; CDR3 protein: CASTGTANTGELFF
D gene: NA; clone size: once; J gene: TRBJ1-5; V gene: TRBV6-2/TRBV6-3; CDR3 DNA: TGTGCCAGCACCTACTCCGGGACCGACGATCGGCCCCAGCATTTT; CDR3 protein: CASTYSGTDDRPQHF
D gene: NA; clone size: NA; J gene: TRBJ1-6; V gene: TRBV2; CDR3 DNA: TGTGCCAGCAGCCCCGAGAGGCCCCTCCACTTT; CDR3 protein: CASSPERPLHF
D gene: TRBD1; clone size: once; J gene: TRBJ1-4; V gene: TRBV3-1/TRBV3-2; CDR3 DNA: TGTGCCAGCAGCCAAGGTTCGGGACAGGGCAGTGAAAAACTGTTTTTT; CDR3 protein: CASSQGSGQGSEKLFF
D gene: TRBD1; clone size: NA; J gene: TRBJ1-5; V gene: TRBV7-9; CDR3 DNA: TGTGCCAGCAGTAATCAGACAGGGCAGGGGGATTATAGCAATCAGCCCCAGCATTTT; CDR3 protein: CASSNQTGQGDYSNQPQHF
D gene: TRBD2; clone size: NA; J gene: TRBJ2-7; V gene: TRBV7-2; CDR3 DNA: TGTGCCAGCAGCTTAATGTCGGGAGGGAGGTGGTACGAGCAGTACTTC; CDR3 protein: CASSLMSGGRWYEQYF
D gene: NA; clone size: NA; J gene: TRBJ1-2; V gene: TRBV5-5; CDR3 DNA: TGTGCCAGCACCCTGGGTGTCCGTATCAGCGCTTCTAACTATGGCTACACCTTC; CDR3 protein: CASTLGVRISASNYGYTF
D gene: NA; clone size: NA; J gene: TRBJ1-1; V gene: TRBV12-3/TRBV12-4; CDR3 DNA: TGTGCCAGCACCCTAACTTGGGGAACTGAAGCTTTCTTT; CDR3 protein: CASTLTWGTEAFF
D gene: NA; clone size: once; J gene: TRBJ1-6; V gene: TRBV7-2; CDR3 DNA: TGTGCCAGCAGCTTAGTGGACAGAAGTAGCTCCTATAATTCACCCCTCCACTTT; CDR3 protein: CASSLVDRSSSYNSPLHF
D gene: TRBD2; clone size: NA; J gene: TRBJ2-7; V gene: TRBV28; CDR3 DNA: TGTGCCAGCAGTTCCTTGAAAGGGACTAGCGGGATTAGCCACGAGCAGTACTTC; CDR3 protein: CASSSLKGTSGISHEQYF
D gene: TRBD1; clone size: once; J gene: TRBJ1-5; V gene: TRBV7-9; CDR3 DNA: TGTGCCAGCAGCCGGGGGACAGGGATTTATCAGCCCCAGCATTTT; CDR3 protein: CASSRGTGIYQPQHF
D gene: NA; clone size: NA; J gene: TRBJ1-3; V gene: TRBV5-1; CDR3 DNA: TGCGCCAGCAGCTTGGAGGGTCTAGGCTCTGGAAACACCATATATTTT; CDR3 protein: CASSLEGLGSGNTIYF
D gene: TRBD2; clone size: NA; J gene: TRBJ2-1; V gene: TRBV4-1; CDR3 DNA: TGCGCCAGCAGCCAAGTACTAGCGAATGAGCAGTTCTTC; CDR3 protein: CASSQVLANEQFF
D gene: TRBD2; clone size: NA; J gene: TRBJ2-2; V gene: TRBV5-1; CDR3 DNA: TGCGCCAGCAGCCCACTAGCGGAGAACACCGGGGAGCTGTTTTTT; CDR3 protein: CASSPLAENTGELFF
D gene: NA; clone size: once; J gene: TRBJ1-1; V gene: TRBV6-2/TRBV6-3; CDR3 DNA: TGTGCCAGCAGTTACGCCGGACGGAGTGGAGAAGCTTTCTTT; CDR3 protein: CASSYAGRSGEAFF
D gene: TRBD2; clone size: once; J gene: TRBJ2-5; V gene: TRBV27; CDR3 DNA: TGTGCCAGCAGTCCCCCTCGGGGGGAGGGCAGTAAGACCCAGTACTTC; CDR3 protein: CASSPPRGEGSKTQYF
D gene: NA; clone size: NA; J gene: TRBJ1-2; V gene: TRBV7-6; CDR3 DNA: TGTGCCAGCAGCCTGGAGGCGGGGGATCGATGGGGCTACACCTTC; CDR3 protein: CASSLEAGDRWGYTF
D gene: NA; clone size: NA; J gene: TRBJ2-5; V gene: TRBV7-9; CDR3 DNA: TGTGCCAGCAGCTTGACTGTTGAGACCCAGTACTTC; CDR3 protein: CASSLTVETQYF
D gene: NA; clone size: NA; J gene: TRBJ1-6; V gene: TRBV15; CDR3 DNA: TGTGCCACCAGCAGAGATTTTACGGAGGGTACACCCCTCCACTTT; CDR3 protein: CATSRDFTEGTPLHF
D gene: NA; clone size: NA; J gene: TRBJ2-3; V gene: TRBV18; CDR3 DNA: TGTGCCAGCTCATCCACCCCACTCACTTCCACAGATACGCAGTATTTT; CDR3 protein: CASSSTPLTSTDTQYF
D gene: TRBD2; clone size: once; J gene: TRBJ2-2; V gene: TRBV6-1; CDR3 DNA: TGTGCCAGCAGTGAAAGGGTAGCGGGGGGGCGTGGGGAGCTGTTTTTT; CDR3 protein: CASSERVAGGRGELFF
D gene: NA; clone size: NA; J gene: TRBJ2-1; V gene: TRBV5-5; CDR3 DNA: TGTGCCAGCAGCTTGGGGCGTGGGGCCTTTGAGCAGTTCTTC; CDR3 protein: CASSLGRGAFEQFF